One sample yielded the 3 T cell receptor beta chains listed below, sequenced in a study of blood T cell repertoires in COVID-19. Repertoires were generated with immunoSEQ multiplex PCR, while TCRdb's copy carries only in-frame clones and drops some. The sample yields around 310,000 clones, roughly 90% seen once. Material for sequencing was peripheral blood. The origin of the receptors is a woman aged 45 to 65 with active or convalescent COVID-19.

This clone was counted a single time. This rearrangement joins TRBV28 to TRBJ1-2; 10 nucleotides agree with TRBD1. The CDR3 spans 15 residues. Trimming cost V 5 bases and J 3 bases; bases outside gene matches: 6. Looked up from germline, CDR1 is MDHEN and CDR2 is SYDVKM. CDR3 amino acids: CASSGTGENDYGYTF. DNA of the CDR3: TGTGCCAGCAGTGGGACAGGGGAAAACGACTATGGCTACACCTTC.

Details on this clone: Within the sample, other DNA sequences also encode this same CDR3. The genes are TRBV19 and TRBJ1-2, with TRBD1 matching 8 bases. The V gene end was trimmed by 5 bases and the J gene end by 1 base; junction bases not matched to a gene: 3. The CDR3 loop spans 14 amino acids. The germline V gene has CDR1 LNHDA and CDR2 SQIVND (reference sequence). This CDR3 is CASSRQGNNYGYTF. The CDR3 nucleotides are TGTGCCAGTAGTCGACAGGGGAATAACTATGGCTACACCTTC.

The rearrangement uses TRBV7-2 and TRBJ1-3; the D gene is possibly TRBD1 (5 bases). Trimming cost V 5 bases and J 3 bases, with 14 bases left between them. CDR1 is SGHTA, CDR2 FQGNSA, per germline. The CDR3 totals 15 residues. The CDR3, as DNA: TGTGCCAGCAGCAGAGGACCTCAGGGTGGAAACACCATATATTTT. This gives the protein CASSRGPQGGNTIYF.